The 23 T cell receptor beta chains listed next were all sequenced from one sample in a study of blood T cells in healthy people across ages. Then a second PCR, running roughly 6 to 12 cycles, was carried out with a sample-barcoded 5' primer and a J-beta primer mix. TCRdb independently ran MiXCR on the 5' RACE reads; one entry per CDR3 protein. This sample carries approximately 810,000 distinct CDR3 sequences, 29% of them seen once, and the ten largest clones take roughly a sixth. Specimen: blood. The receptors shown here come from an elderly woman in good health.

The chain carries TRBV12-3 or TRBV12-4 and TRBJ2-7; possibly TRBD1 for D (6 bases). Deletions cut 5 bases from V and 4 bases from J, with 15 bases between. The CDR3 is 14 residues long. The CDR3 reads CASSIRTERYEQYF. CDR3 nucleotides: TGTGCCAGCAGTATTCGGACAGAGAGATACGAGCAGTACTTC.

The chain links TRBV24-1 to TRBJ2-1, with D uncertain. Germline lookup yields CDR1 KGHDR and CDR2 SFDVKD. The CDR3 contains 13 residues. Trimming left V 4 bases short and J 6 bases short, with 9 bases between. The CDR3 DNA sequence: TGTGCCACCAGTGACGCCGGCCCCAATGAGCAGTTCTTC. The encoded protein is CATSDAGPNEQFF.

The chain is built from TRBV5-4 and TRBJ2-1; 7 nucleotides line up with TRBD2. The end of the DNA fits TRBJ2-7 better, so the J call may be wrong. Germline CDR1 is SGHNT and CDR2 is YYREEE (reference sequence). The CDR3 runs to 15 residues. The CDR3 here is CASSLRRGTYNEQYF. The CDR3 bases are TGTGCCAGCAGCTTGCGGCGGGGGACCTACAATGAGCAGTACTTC.

This clonotype was found a few times. This chain connects TRBV20-1 to TRBJ1-1, with 9 bases fitting TRBD1. This CDR3 comprises 13 residues. Germline CDR1 DFQATT, CDR2 SNEGSKA (reference sequence). The V and J ends lost 4 bases and 5 bases, in that order; junction bases with no gene match: 5. CDR3 nucleotides: TGCAGTGCTACAGGGGACAGGGTGACTGAAGCTTTCTTT. Protein sequence: CSATGDRVTEAFF.

In its sample, this clonotype was seen many times. The genes are TRBV7-6 and TRBJ2-3, with D perhaps given as TRBD1 or TRBD2 (6 bases each). Trimming cost V 5 bases and J 5 bases, with 23 bases left between them. Germline assignment: CDR1 SGHVS and CDR2 FNYEAQ. This CDR3 contains 17 residues. CDR3: CASSQDLTGEGGDTQYF. As DNA, the CDR3 is TGTGCCAGCAGCCAAGATCTAACGGGGGAAGGGGGAGATACGCAGTATTTT.

The sample holds many counts of this clonotype. The chain links TRBV27 to TRBJ1-4, with a weak D call TRBD1 (5 bases). Trimming stripped 5 bases from V and 3 bases from J, with 13 bases between. The CDR3 extends over 15 amino acids. The germline V gene has CDR1 MNHEY and CDR2 SMNVEV (reference sequence). As DNA, the CDR3 is TGTGCCAGCAGTCTAAACAGGAGATCTAATGAAAAACTGTTTTTT. It codes for CASSLNRRSNEKLFF.

Comment on this clonotype: A read error may produce the germline difference seen at one junction end. V usage is TRBV3-1 and J usage is TRBJ2-7, with D maybe TRBD1 (7 bases). The DNA end favors TRBJ2-4, so the J call may be wrong. The CDR3 covers 17 residues. Germline V gives CDR1 LGHDT, CDR2 YNNKEL (reference sequence). CDR3 sequence reads: CASSQVGRQGGPNIQYF. CDR3 in DNA: TGTGCCAGTAGCCAAGTCGGGAGACAGGGCGGCCCAAACATTCAGTACTTC.

The rearrangement links TRBV5-5 to TRBJ2-5; 9 positions match TRBD1. Germline V gene lookup returns CDR1 SGHKS and CDR2 YYEKEE (reference sequence). The CDR3 sequence is 15 residues long. With 2 bases clipped from V and 11 bases from J, the junction kept 13 bases outside the gene matches. CDR3 sequence (DNA): TGTGCCAGCAGCTTCTATGACAGGGGGACGTGGGAGCAGTACTTC. Amino acids: CASSFYDRGTWEQYF.

In its sample, this clonotype was seen many times. The V call is TRBV6-5, the J call TRBJ1-4; D is uncertain. The CDR3 sequence is 14 residues long. V was pared by 4 bases and J by 0 bases, with 6 bases between. Germline V gene sequence: CDR1 MNHEY, CDR2 SVGAGI. As DNA, the CDR3 is TGTGCCAGCAGTTGGGCAGCAACTAATGAAAAACTGTTTTTT. Its translation: CASSWAATNEKLFF.

Concerning this clonotype: It may be a read error: a sequence one base away is much more abundant. This sequence joins TRBV4-3 and TRBJ2-1, with TRBD1 matching 9 bases. CDR1 and CDR2 (germline): LGHNA, YSLEER. The CDR3 spans 14 residues. This chain's CDR3 is CAGSQGDRDNEQFF. CDR3 sequence (DNA): TGCGCCGGCAGCCAAGGGGACAGGGATAATGAGCAGTTCTTC.

There are a few counts of this clonotype. V and J are TRBV4-3 and TRBJ1-1; 7 bases match TRBD1. The germline CDR1 and CDR2 sequences are LGHNA and YSLEER. The CDR3 is 17 amino acids. After removal of 1 base from V and 0 bases from J, the junction contained 8 bases not matched to a gene. The CDR3 DNA sequence: TGCGCCAGCAGCCAAGTGTACAGGGGCGGGATGAACACTGAAGCTTTCTTT. It yields the protein CASSQVYRGGMNTEAFF.

In this sample, this clonotype turned up a few times. The chain is built from TRBV11-2 and TRBJ2-5; D perhaps matches TRBD1 (6 bases). CDR1 is SGHAT and CDR2 is FQNNGV in the germline V gene. V gave up 5 bases and J gave up 6 bases, with 16 bases separating them. The length of the CDR3 is 14 residues. CDR3 in amino acids: CASSQTRGLKTQYF. The CDR3 DNA sequence: TGTGCCAGCAGCCAAACTAGGGGGTTAAAGACCCAGTACTTC. Full variable domain (outside the CDR3, taken from reference TRBV11-2 and TRBJ2-5): EAGVAQSPRYKIIEKRQSVAFWCNPISGHATLYWYQQILGQGPKLLIQFQNNGVVDDSQLPKDRFSAERLKGVDSTLKIQPAKLEDSAVYLCASSQTRGLKTQYFGPGTRLLVL.

In its sample, this clonotype was seen many times. CDR3 sequence (DNA): TGTGCCAGCAGCGTAGGGGATGGCCAGCCCCAGCATTTT. It yields the protein CASSVGDGQPQHF. V is TRBV9 and J is TRBJ1-5, with D uncertain. The CDR3 contains 13 residues. CDR1 and CDR2 (germline): SGDLS, YYNGEE. Trimming removed 0 bases from V and 7 bases from J, with 8 bases in between.

The chain uses TRBV6-2 or TRBV6-3 and TRBJ1-4; tentatively, D is TRBD1 (6 bases). Between the trimmed V and J ends, which lost 2 bases and 6 bases, there was a span of 19 bases. The CDR3 sequence is 17 residues long. Germline V gives CDR1 MNHEY, CDR2 SVGEGT. CDR3 in DNA: TGTGCCAGCAGTTACGTATCGTACAGGGAATACGATGAAAAACTGTTTTTT. This codes for CASSYVSYREYDEKLFF.

The table lists this clonotype with many counts. The chain is built from TRBV7-9 and TRBJ2-7, with TRBD2 matching 14 bases. Germline V gene data show CDR1 as SEHNR and CDR2 as FQNEAQ (reference sequence). The length of the CDR3 is 18 residues. After removal of 2 bases from V and 0 bases from J, the junction contained 6 bases not matched to a gene. The CDR3 protein is CASSLKGLAGVSSYEQYF. CDR3 nucleotide sequence: TGTGCCAGCAGCTTAAAGGGACTAGCGGGGGTTAGCTCCTACGAGCAGTACTTC.

This chain connects TRBV7-8 to TRBJ2-5; the D is unclear. The better agreement between TRBJ2-7 and the DNA end casts doubt on the J call. This CDR3 contains 13 residues. CDR1 and CDR2 from the germline V gene are SGHVS and FQNEAQ. CDR3 protein: CASSLVGQAEQYF. The CDR3 DNA reads TGTGCCAGCAGCTTAGTAGGGCAGGCCGAGCAGTACTTC.

The rearrangement uses TRBV7-9 and TRBJ2-5; TRBD2 is a possible D gene (6 bases). The closer fit of TRBJ2-7 to the DNA end suggests the J call may be wrong. In germline, CDR1 is SEHNR, CDR2 FQNEAQ (reference sequence). The CDR3 runs to 15 residues. The CDR3 sequence is CASSFRAGSNYEQYF. The CDR3 nucleotides are TGTGCCAGCAGCTTCCGGGCCGGGAGTAACTACGAGCAGTACTTC.

This clonotype was recorded at least ten times. This chain connects TRBV7-2 to TRBJ2-7; D uncertain. The germline V gene encodes CDR1 SGHTA and CDR2 FQGNSA. V was trimmed by 5 bases and J by 3 bases, leaving 11 bases between them. This CDR3 comprises 13 residues. CDR3 loop: CASSPYVGYEQYF. CDR3 sequence (DNA): TGTGCCAGCAGCCCATACGTGGGCTACGAGCAGTACTTC.

In this sample, this clonotype turned up many times. The chain links TRBV9 to TRBJ2-5, with 10 bases matching TRBD1. J gave up 5 bases and V 3 bases, and 7 bases lay outside the gene matches. The CDR3 is 15 residues long. Germline values: CDR1 SGDLS, CDR2 YYNGEE. The DNA of the CDR3 is TGTGCCAGCAGCGCCAGACAGGGGGCGGGGGAGACCCAGTACTTC. It specifies CASSARQGAGETQYF.

Worth noting for this clonotype: A much bigger clone sits one base away, suggesting this may be a read error. V is TRBV24-1 and J is TRBJ2-1, with D possibly TRBD2 on 5 matching bases. Germline V CDR1 and CDR2: KGHDR, SFDVKD. CDR3 length: 16 residues. V was trimmed by 1 base and J by 6 bases, leaving 15 bases between them. The CDR3 DNA is TGTGCCACCAGTGATTTCAAAGGGCGGGCGATCAATGAGCAGTTCTTC. Translating gives CATSDFKGRAINEQFF.

This clonotype was counted between two and nine times. The gene calls are TRBV28 and TRBJ1-2; 8 bases fit TRBD1. The ends lost 6 bases at V and 4 bases at J; junction bases unmatched: 7. Germline values: CDR1 MDHEN, CDR2 SYDVKM. The CDR3 covers 14 residues. In DNA form, the CDR3 reads TGTGCCAGCAGGGAACAGGGGGTTGTCTATGGCTACACCTTC. Its translation: CASREQGVVYGYTF.

As to this clonotype: Given a much more abundant clone one base away, this may be a read error. V usage is TRBV20-1 and J usage is TRBJ2-5; 7 bases fit TRBD2. Germline V gene data show CDR1 as DFQATT and CDR2 as SNEGSKA (reference sequence). The CDR3 is made up of 11 amino acids. Unmatched junction bases numbered 5, after V lost 2 bases and J lost 11 bases. Written as DNA, the CDR3 is TGCAGTGCTAGAACGGGGGGTGAGCAGTACTTC. This encodes CSARTGGEQYF.

This clonotype has just a few counts. J is TRBJ1-5 and V is TRBV30; D call uncertain. Germline V CDR1 and CDR2: GTSNPN, SVGIG (reference sequence). The V and J ends lost 0 bases and 1 base respectively, with 4 bases between them. The CDR3 is 13 amino acids. The CDR3 DNA reads TGTGCCTGGAGTGTACTAAGCAATCAGCCCCAGCATTTT. Protein sequence: CAWSVLSNQPQHF.